Each of the 16 T cell receptor beta chains below was sequenced from the same sample in a study of T cells after yellow fever vaccination. TCRdb ran MiXCR on the 5' RACE reads and lists one entry per CDR3 protein. The data contain hundreds of thousands of distinct CDR3 sequences, around 20% of them singletons. Sequencing used PBMCs, obtained before the yellow fever booster vaccination. Receptors originate from a young man who received the YFV17D yellow fever vaccine.

The chain links TRBV4-1 to TRBJ2-7; 9 bases match TRBD2. Germline CDR1 MGHRA, CDR2 YSYEKL. There are 15 residues in the CDR3. V trimming: 5 bases; J trimming: 3 bases; junction bases outside the gene matches: 8. The CDR3 here is CASSTLAGTNYEQYF. In DNA form, the CDR3 reads TGCGCCAGCAGCACCCTAGCGGGGACAAACTACGAGCAGTACTTC.

This clonotype has just a few counts. The chain has TRBV30 and TRBJ2-6; D uncertain. Trimming took 3 bases from V and 4 from J, leaving 10 bases between them. Germline CDR1 and CDR2: GTSNPN and SVGIG (reference sequence). The CDR3 runs 14 residues. The CDR3 DNA reads as TGTGCCTGGAGCGTCGGTTCGGGGGCCAACGTCCTGACTTTC. Translating gives CAWSVGSGANVLTF. The whole variable domain, remainder taken from reference TRBV30 and TRBJ2-6, is SQTIHQWPATLVQPVGSPLSLECTVEGTSNPNLYWYRQAAGRGLQLLFYSVGIGQISSEVPQNLSASRPQDRQFILSSKKLLLSDSGFYLCAWSVGSGANVLTFGAGSRLTVL.

The table lists this clonotype with a few counts. The V gene is TRBV7-8, the J gene TRBJ1-6; D is unclear. Germline assignment: CDR1 SGHVS and CDR2 FQNEAQ. V was trimmed by 1 base and J by 10 bases, leaving 11 bases between them. The length of the CDR3 is 14 residues. The chain's CDR3 is CASSLVGVRSPLHF. The CDR3 nucleotides are TGTGCCAGCAGCTTAGTTGGGGTGCGATCACCCCTCCACTTT.

The chain links TRBV20-1 to TRBJ2-7; 7 bases are a match to TRBD2. This CDR3 region has 14 residues. Germline V gene sequence: CDR1 DFQATT, CDR2 SNEGSKA (reference sequence). The V segment lost 1 base and the J segment 3 bases; nucleotides outside the gene matches: 6. CDR3 region: CSARGAGDFYEQYF. The DNA of the CDR3 is TGCAGTGCTAGAGGCGCGGGAGATTTCTACGAGCAGTACTTC.

This clonotype has a single count. The chain couples TRBV14 to TRBJ2-1; 9 bases are shared with TRBD2. The germline gives CDR1 SGHDN, CDR2 FVKESK. The CDR3 is 17 residues long. Trimming at V came to 3 bases and at J to 7 bases, leaving 13 bases not matched to a gene. CDR3 bases: TGTGCCAGCAGCCATGCTACTAGCGGGCCTCAAAGGAATGAGCAGTTCTTC. Translating it yields CASSHATSGPQRNEQFF.

This clonotype has only a few counts. This chain connects TRBV11-2 to TRBJ2-7; D ambiguous. Looked up from germline, CDR1 is SGHAT and CDR2 is FQNNGV. The CDR3 is made up of 12 amino acids. The V end lost 4 bases, the J end lost 1 base, and 5 bases lay between the germline ends. The chain's CDR3 is CASSSLSYEQYV. CDR3 DNA: TGTGCCAGCAGCTCCCTTTCCTACGAGCAGTACGTC.

The chain couples TRBV6-5 to TRBJ1-2, with unresolved D. V dropped 2 bases and J dropped 4 bases, with 14 bases sitting between them. CDR3 length equals 15 residues. Germline loops: CDR1 MNHEY, CDR2 SVGAGI. CDR3 nucleotide sequence: TGTGCCAGCAGTTACATCCGGCAGGCCCCCTATGGCTACACCTTC. Translated, it gives CASSYIRQAPYGYTF.

This clonotype was seen a handful of times. V usage is TRBV5-1 and J usage is TRBJ1-2; a possible D gene is TRBD1 (5 bases). The V and J ends lost 3 bases and 4 bases respectively, with 7 bases between them. Per the germline V gene, CDR1 is SGHRS and CDR2 is YFSETQ. The CDR3 totals 12 residues. For the CDR3, the DNA is TGCGCCAGCAGCTGGGGCCCCTATGGCTACACCTTC. Protein sequence: CASSWGPYGYTF.

In regard to this clonotype: The limits of the CDR3 on the DNA are not certain, so only TCRdb's listed CDR3 is given. The chain joins TRBV6-1 to TRBJ2-5. Germline CDR1 and CDR2: MNHNS and SASEGT. The CDR3 spans 15 amino acids, including both terminal residues. The CDR3 sequence: CASSEEPLAVETQYF.

Only a few counts were recorded for this clonotype. The gene calls are TRBV6-5 and TRBJ2-1; possibly TRBD1 or TRBD2 for D (6 bases each). Per the germline V gene, CDR1 is MNHEY and CDR2 is SVGAGI. The length of the CDR3 is 16 residues. V lost 0 bases to trimming and J lost 5 bases, with 14 bases between them. The DNA for the CDR3 is TGTGCCAGCAGTTACTCCCTTAGGGGGGTCCACAATGAGCAGTTCTTC. Its protein product is CASSYSLRGVHNEQFF.

The gene calls are TRBV5-1 and TRBJ2-3, with TRBD2 matching over 11 bases. Germline assignment: CDR1 SGHRS and CDR2 YFSETQ. This CDR3 comprises 17 residues. V shed 2 bases, J shed 2 bases, and the junction held 7 bases outside the gene matches. CDR3 in DNA: TGCGCCAGCAGCTTTACCCTAGCGGGGGGATTCACAGATACGCAGTATTTT. As protein: CASSFTLAGGFTDTQYF.

The chain has TRBV29-1 and TRBJ2-5, with TRBD1 matching over 10 bases. CDR1 is SQVTM and CDR2 is ANQGSEA in the germline V gene. The trim removed 8 bases at V and 5 bases at J, leaving 11 bases unmatched. This CDR3 has 14 amino acids. The CDR3 sequence is CSSIPPGQGETQYF. CDR3 bases: TGCAGCTCAATCCCCCCGGGACAGGGGGAGACCCAGTACTTC.

The table lists this clonotype with a few counts. This chain connects TRBV4-3 to TRBJ2-7; a possible D gene is TRBD2 (5 bases). Looked up from germline, CDR1 is LGHNA and CDR2 is YSLEER. Trimming took 0 bases from V and 4 from J, leaving 19 bases between them. The CDR3 sequence is 17 residues long. CDR3 loop: CASSQDKPKRTFYEQYV. The CDR3 coding sequence is TGCGCCAGCAGCCAAGATAAGCCAAAGCGGACGTTTTACGAGCAGTACGTC.

In this sample, this clonotype turned up a few times. The chain carries TRBV5-6 and TRBJ2-1; 7 bases agree with TRBD2. CDR1 and CDR2 from the germline V gene are SGHDT and YYEEEE. J was trimmed by 1 base and V by 0 bases; bases with no gene match: 4. CDR3 length: 16 amino acids. The CDR3 region is CASSLDIAGSYNEQFF. Written as DNA, the CDR3 is TGTGCCAGCAGCTTGGACATAGCGGGTTCCTACAATGAGCAGTTCTTC.

The chain joins TRBV7-9 to TRBJ1-1; D might be TRBD1 (6 bases). Trimming stripped 2 bases from V and 4 bases from J, with 20 bases between. The CDR3 is made up of 17 amino acids. In germline, CDR1 is SEHNR, CDR2 FQNEAQ (reference sequence). The CDR3 loop reads CASSLPRVFRGTTEAFF. The CDR3 DNA sequence: TGTGCCAGCAGCTTACCTCGGGTGTTCAGGGGTACCACTGAAGCTTTCTTT.

The chain carries TRBV5-4 and TRBJ1-2; 8 bases agree with TRBD1. Losses at the gene ends were 0 bases for V and 6 bases for J; bases not matched to a gene: 7. The germline gives CDR1 SGHNT, CDR2 YYREEE (reference sequence). This CDR3 has 15 amino acids. CDR3 sequence reads: CASSLESRGRNGYTF. The CDR3 DNA reads TGTGCCAGCAGCTTGGAATCCAGGGGGCGAAATGGCTACACCTTC.